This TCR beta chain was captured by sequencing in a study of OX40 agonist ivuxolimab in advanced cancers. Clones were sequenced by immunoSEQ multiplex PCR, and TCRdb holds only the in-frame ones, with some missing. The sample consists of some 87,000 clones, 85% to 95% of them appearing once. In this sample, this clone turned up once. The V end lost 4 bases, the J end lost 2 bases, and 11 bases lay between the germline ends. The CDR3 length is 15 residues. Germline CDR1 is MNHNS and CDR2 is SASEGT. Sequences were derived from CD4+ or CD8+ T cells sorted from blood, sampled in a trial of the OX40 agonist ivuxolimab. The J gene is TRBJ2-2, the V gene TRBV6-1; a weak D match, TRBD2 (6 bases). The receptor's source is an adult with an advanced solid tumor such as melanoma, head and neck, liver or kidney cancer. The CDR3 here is CASSVSGTNTGELFF. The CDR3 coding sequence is TGTGCCAGCAGTGTATCCGGGACTAACACCGGGGAGCTGTTTTTT.